This paragraph covers one T cell receptor beta chain sequence. Authors' processing steps: It was from reference gene primer amplification that nucleated cell counts were estimated. This table comes from immunoSEQ multiplex PCR, and its TCRdb copy is limited to in-frame clones, with some not included. The D gene and trimming were derived from the DNA, and the V and J assignments and clone size from that table. This table has under 300,000 clones, more than 75% appearing once. These data are taken from a study of blood T cell repertoires in COVID-19. Participants' own reports of clinical history determined their cohort assignment. The CDR3 consists of 13 residues. The germline gives CDR1 SGHAT, CDR2 FQNNGV. The germline V and J ends were trimmed by 1 base and 0 bases, with 3 bases remaining between them.

The TCR comes from a woman in her thirties or forties with acute COVID-19. Material: PBMCs or T cells enriched from blood (not recorded which). This rearrangement joins TRBV11-2 to TRBJ1-1; D remains unclear. The CDR3 sequence: CASSLAVNTEAFF. CDR3 DNA sequence: TGTGCCAGCAGCTTAGCGGTGAACACTGAAGCTTTCTTT.